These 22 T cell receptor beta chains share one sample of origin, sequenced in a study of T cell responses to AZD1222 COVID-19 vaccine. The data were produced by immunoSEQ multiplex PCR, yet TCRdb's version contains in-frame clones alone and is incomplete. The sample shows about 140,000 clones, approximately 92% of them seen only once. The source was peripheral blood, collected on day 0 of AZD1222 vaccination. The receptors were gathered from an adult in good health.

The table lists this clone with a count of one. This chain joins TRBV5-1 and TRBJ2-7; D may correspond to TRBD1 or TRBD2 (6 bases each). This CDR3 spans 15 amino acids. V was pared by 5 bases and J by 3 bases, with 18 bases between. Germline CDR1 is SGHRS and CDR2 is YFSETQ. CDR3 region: CASRRGGTRGYEQYF. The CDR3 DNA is TGCGCCAGCAGGCGCGGAGGGACACGGGGCTACGAGCAGTACTTC.

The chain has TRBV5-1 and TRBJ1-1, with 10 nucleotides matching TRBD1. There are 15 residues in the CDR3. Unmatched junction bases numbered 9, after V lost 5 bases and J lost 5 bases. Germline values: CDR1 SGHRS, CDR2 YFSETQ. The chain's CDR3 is CASRGRDRGRTEAFF. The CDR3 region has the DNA TGCGCCAGCAGAGGCCGGGACAGGGGAAGGACTGAAGCTTTCTTT.

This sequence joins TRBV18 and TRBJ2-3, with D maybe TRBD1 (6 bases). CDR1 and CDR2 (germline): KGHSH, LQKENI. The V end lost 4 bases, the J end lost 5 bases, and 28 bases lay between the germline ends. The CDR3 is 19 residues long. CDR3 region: CASSQPLQGRYGTGDTQYF. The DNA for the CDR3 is TGTGCCAGCTCACAACCTCTCCAGGGGAGATACGGTACCGGAGATACGCAGTATTTT. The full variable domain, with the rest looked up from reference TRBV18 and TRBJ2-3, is NAGVMQNPRHLVRRRGQEARLRCSPMKGHSHVYWYRQLPEEGLKFMVYLQKENIIDESGMPKERFSAEFPKEGPSILRIQQVVRGDSAAYFCASSQPLQGRYGTGDTQYFGPGTRLTVL.

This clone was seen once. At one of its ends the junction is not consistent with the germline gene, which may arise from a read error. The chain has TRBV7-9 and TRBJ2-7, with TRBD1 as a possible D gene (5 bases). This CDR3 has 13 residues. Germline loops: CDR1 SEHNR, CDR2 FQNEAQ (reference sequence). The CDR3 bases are TGTGCCAGCAGCTCCCCCAATTGGGGCTTCGCCTCCTTC. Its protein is CASSSPNWGFASF.

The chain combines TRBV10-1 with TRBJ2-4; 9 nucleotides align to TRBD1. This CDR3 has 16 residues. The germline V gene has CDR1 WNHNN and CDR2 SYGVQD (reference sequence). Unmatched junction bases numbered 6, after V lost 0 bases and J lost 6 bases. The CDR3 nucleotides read TGCGCCAGCAGTGAGTCAGTAAGGACAGGGGTAAACATTCAGTACTTC. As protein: CASSESVRTGVNIQYF.

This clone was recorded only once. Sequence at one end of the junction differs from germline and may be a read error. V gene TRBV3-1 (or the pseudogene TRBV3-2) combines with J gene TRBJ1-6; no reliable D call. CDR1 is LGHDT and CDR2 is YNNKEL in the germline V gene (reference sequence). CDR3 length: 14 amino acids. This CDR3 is CASSQNYADSPLHF. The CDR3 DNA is TGTGCCAGCAGCCAAAACTATGCGGATTCCCCCCTCCACTTT.

Written as DNA, the CDR3 is TGTGCCAGCTCACCAACAGGAATCCCATCCTACGAGCAGTACTTC. Its protein product is CASSPTGIPSYEQYF. The rearrangement uses TRBV18 and TRBJ2-7; TRBD1 might be the D (5 bases). V lost 2 bases and J 1 base, leaving 12 bases between the germline ends. This CDR3 spans 15 amino acids. Germline V gives CDR1 KGHSH, CDR2 LQKENI.

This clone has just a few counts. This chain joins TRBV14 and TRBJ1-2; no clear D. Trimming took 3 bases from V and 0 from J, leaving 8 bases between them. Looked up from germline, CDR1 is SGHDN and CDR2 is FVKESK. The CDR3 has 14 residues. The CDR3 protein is CASSHGDTNYGYTF. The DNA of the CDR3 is TGTGCCAGCAGCCACGGAGACACTAACTATGGCTACACCTTC.

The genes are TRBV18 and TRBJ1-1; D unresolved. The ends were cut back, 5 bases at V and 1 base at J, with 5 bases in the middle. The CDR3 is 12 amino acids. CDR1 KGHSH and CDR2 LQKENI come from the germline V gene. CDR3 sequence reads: CASSKKNTEAFF. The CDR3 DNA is TGTGCCAGCTCAAAAAAGAACACTGAAGCTTTCTTT.

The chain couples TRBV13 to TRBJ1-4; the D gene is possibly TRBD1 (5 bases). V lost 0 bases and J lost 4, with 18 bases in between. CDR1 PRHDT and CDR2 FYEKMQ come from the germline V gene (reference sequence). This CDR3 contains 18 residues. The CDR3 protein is CASSLGRRRGSVNEKLFF. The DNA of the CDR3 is TGTGCCAGCAGCTTAGGCCGAAGAAGGGGCTCTGTTAATGAAAAACTGTTTTTT.

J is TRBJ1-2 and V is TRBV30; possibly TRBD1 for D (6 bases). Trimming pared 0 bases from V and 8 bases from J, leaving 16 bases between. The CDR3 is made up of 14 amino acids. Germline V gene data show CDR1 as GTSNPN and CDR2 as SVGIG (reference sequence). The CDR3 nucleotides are TGTGCCTGGAGTGTACCGGAGACAGGCGACGGCTACACCTTC. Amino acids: CAWSVPETGDGYTF.

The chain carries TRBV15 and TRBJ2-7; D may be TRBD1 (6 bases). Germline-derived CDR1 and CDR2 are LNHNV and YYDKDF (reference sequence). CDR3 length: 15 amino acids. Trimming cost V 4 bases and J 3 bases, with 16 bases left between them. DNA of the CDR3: TGTGCCACCAGCACCGAGCGAACAGGGAACTACGAGCAGTACTTC. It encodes CATSTERTGNYEQYF.

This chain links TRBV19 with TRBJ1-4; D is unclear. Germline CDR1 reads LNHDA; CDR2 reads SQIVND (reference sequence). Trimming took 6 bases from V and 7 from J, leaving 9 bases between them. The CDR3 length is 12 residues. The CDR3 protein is CASRVNREKLFF. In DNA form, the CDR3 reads TGTGCCAGTAGGGTGAATCGTGAAAAACTGTTTTTT.

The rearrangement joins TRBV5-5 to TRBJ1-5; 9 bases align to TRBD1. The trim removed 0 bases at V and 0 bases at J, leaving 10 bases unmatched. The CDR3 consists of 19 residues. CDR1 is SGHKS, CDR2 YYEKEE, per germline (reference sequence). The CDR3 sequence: CASSLVTGTGPYSNQPQHF. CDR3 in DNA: TGTGCCAGCAGCTTGGTAACCGGGACAGGGCCGTATAGCAATCAGCCCCAGCATTTT.

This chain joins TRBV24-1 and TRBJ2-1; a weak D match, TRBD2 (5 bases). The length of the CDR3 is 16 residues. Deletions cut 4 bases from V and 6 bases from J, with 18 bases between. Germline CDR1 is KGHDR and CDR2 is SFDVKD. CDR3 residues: CATSEPRLRSGNEQFF. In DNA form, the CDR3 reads TGTGCCACCAGTGAGCCCCGCTTGAGAAGCGGCAATGAGCAGTTCTTC.

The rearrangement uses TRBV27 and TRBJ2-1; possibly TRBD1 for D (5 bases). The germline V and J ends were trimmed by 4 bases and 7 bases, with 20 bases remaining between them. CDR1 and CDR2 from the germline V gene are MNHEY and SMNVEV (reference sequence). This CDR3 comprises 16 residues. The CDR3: CASSSSVGVIWNEQFF. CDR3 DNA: TGTGCCAGCAGTTCTTCTGTAGGGGTGATATGGAATGAGCAGTTCTTC.

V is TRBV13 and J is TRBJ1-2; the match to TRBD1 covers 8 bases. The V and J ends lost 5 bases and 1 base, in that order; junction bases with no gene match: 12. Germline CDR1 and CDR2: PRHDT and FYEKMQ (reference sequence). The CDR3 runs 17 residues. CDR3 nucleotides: TGTGCCAGCAGCCAAACGCGACAGGGGCTAGATAACTATGGCTACACCTTC. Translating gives CASSQTRQGLDNYGYTF.

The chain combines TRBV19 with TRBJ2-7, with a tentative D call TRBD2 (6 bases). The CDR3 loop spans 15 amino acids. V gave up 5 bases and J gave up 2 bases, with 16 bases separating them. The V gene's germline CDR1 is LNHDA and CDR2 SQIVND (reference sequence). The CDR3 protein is CASSHTARGTYEQYF. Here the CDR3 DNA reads TGTGCCAGTAGTCACACCGCCCGGGGGACCTACGAGCAGTACTTC.

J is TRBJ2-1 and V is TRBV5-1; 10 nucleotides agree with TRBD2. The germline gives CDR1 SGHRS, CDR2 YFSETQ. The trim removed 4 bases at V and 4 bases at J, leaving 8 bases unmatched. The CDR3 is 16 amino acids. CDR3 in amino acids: CASSAGTSGDYNEQFF. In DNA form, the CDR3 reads TGCGCCAGCAGCGCGGGAACTAGCGGGGATTACAATGAGCAGTTCTTC.

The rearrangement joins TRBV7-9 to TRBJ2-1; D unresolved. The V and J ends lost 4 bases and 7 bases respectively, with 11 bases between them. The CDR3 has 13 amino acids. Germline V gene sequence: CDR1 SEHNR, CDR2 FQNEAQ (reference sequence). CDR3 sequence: CASSSPTGNEQFF. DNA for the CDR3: TGTGCCAGCAGCTCACCCACCGGGAATGAGCAGTTCTTC.

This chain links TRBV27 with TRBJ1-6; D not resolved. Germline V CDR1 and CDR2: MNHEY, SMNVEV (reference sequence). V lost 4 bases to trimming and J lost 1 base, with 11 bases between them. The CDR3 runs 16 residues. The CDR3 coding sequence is TGTGCCAGCAGTTATCGCGTGGCTTCCTATAATTCACCCCTCCACTTT. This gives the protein CASSYRVASYNSPLHF.

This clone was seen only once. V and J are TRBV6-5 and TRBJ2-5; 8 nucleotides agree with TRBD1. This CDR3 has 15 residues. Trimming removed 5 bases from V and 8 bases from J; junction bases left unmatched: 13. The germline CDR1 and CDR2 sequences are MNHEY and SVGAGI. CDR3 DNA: TGTGCCAGCAGTCCCCATGGGACAGGTTCAGATACCCAGTACTTC. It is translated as CASSPHGTGSDTQYF.